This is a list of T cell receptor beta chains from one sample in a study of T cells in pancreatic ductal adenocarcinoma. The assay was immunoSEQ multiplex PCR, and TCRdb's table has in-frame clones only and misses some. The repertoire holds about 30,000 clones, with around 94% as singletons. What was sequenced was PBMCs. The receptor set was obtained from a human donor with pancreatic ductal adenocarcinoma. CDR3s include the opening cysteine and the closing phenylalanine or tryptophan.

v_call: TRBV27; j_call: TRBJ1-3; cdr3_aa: CASRQGGTGNTIYF
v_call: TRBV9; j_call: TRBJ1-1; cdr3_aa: CASSVESNTEAFF
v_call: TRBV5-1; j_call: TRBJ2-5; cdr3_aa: CASSWGQGGQETQYF
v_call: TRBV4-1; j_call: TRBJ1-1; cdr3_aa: CASSLKDRATEAFF
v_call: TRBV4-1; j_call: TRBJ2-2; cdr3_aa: CASRQRTNTGELFF
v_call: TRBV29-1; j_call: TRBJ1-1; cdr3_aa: CSVGQGNWRNEAFF
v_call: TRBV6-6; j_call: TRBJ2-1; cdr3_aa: CASTLIGDTNNEQFF
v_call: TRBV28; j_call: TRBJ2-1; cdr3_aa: CASSSGLARNEQFF
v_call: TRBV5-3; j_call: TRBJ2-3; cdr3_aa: CASSQGHVTDTQYF
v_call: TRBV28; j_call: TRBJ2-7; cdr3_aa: CASRRLAYYEQYF
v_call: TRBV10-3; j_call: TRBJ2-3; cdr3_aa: CAISEPLAGGQDTQYF
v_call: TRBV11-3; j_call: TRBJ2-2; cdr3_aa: CASSSDSVGGRELFF
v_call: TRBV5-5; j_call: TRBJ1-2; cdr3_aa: CASSLAETANYGYTF
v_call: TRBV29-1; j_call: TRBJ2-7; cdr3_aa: CSVVGQINVYEQYF
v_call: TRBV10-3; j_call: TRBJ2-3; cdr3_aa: CAMKGAPSTDTQYF
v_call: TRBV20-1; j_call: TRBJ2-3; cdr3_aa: CSAREWDTQYF
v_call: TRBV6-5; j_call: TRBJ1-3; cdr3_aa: CASSSGHSGNTIYF
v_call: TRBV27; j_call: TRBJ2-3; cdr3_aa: CASSLYRGTTDTQYF
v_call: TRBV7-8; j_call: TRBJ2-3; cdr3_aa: CASSLRSSTSTDTQYF
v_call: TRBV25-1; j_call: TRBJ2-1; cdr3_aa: CASGPAGWNEQFF
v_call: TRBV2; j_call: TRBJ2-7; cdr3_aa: CASTLYQRLEQYF
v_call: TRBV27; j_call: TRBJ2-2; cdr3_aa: CASRLGPRFGELFF
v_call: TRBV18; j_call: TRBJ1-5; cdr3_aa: CASSPEGLSNQPQHF
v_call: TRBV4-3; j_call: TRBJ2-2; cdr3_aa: CASSPGLAGGPGGELFF
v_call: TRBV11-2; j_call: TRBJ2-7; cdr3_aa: CASSRTAGARDYEQYF
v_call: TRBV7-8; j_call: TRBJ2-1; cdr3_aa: CASGGGEDRPFYNEQFF
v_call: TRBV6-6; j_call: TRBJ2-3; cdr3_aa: CASSQGTNRFTDTQYF
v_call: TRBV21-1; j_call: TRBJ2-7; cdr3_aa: CASSRTPEQYF